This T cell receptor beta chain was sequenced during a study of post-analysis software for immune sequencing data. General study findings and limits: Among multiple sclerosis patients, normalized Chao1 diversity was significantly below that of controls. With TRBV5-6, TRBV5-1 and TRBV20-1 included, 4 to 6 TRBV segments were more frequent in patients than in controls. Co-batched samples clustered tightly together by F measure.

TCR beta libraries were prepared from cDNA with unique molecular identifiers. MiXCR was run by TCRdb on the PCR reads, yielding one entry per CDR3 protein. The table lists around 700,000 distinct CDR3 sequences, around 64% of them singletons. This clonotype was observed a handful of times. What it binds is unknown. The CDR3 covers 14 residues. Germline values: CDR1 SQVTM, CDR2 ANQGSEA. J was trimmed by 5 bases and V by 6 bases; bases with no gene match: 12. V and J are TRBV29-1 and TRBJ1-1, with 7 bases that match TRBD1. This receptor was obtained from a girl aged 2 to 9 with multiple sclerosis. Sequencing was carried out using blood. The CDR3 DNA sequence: TGCAGCGTCGCTCTTACAGGGGCGAGGACTGAAGCTTTCTTT. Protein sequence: CSVALTGARTEAFF. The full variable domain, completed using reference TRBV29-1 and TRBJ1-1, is SAVISQKPSRDICQRGTSLTIQCQVDSQVTMMFWYRQQPGQSLTLIATANQGSEATYESGFVIDKFPISRPNLTFSTLTVSNMSPEDSSIYLCSVALTGARTEAFFGQGTRLTVV.